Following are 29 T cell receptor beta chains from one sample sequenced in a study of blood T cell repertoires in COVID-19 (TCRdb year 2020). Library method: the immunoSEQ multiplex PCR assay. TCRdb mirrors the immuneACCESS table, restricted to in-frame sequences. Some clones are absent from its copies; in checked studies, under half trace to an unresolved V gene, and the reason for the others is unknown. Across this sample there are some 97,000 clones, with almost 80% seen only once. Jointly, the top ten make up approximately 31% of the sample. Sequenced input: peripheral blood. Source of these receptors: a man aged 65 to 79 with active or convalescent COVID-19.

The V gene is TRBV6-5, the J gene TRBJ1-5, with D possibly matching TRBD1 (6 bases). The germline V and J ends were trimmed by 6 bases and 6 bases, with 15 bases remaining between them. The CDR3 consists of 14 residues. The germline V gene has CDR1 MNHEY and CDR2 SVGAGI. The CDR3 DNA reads TGTGCCAGCAGGGACGGGGGGCAAGGTCAGCCCCAGCATTTT. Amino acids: CASRDGGQGQPQHF.

Written as DNA, the CDR3 is TGTGCCAGCAGACCCCAGATGAGGGAGACCCAGTACTTC. This codes for CASRPQMRETQYF. The chain recombines TRBV6-5 with TRBJ2-5, with D unresolved. Trimming removed 6 bases from V and 5 bases from J, with 13 bases in between. CDR1 is MNHEY, CDR2 SVGAGI, per germline. This CDR3 contains 13 residues.

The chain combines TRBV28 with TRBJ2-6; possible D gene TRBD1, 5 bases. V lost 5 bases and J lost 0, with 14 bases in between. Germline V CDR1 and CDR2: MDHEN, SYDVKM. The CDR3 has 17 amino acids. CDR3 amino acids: CASSRPPGSSGANVLTF. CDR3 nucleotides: TGTGCCAGCAGTCGACCCCCAGGGTCCTCTGGGGCCAACGTCCTGACTTTC.

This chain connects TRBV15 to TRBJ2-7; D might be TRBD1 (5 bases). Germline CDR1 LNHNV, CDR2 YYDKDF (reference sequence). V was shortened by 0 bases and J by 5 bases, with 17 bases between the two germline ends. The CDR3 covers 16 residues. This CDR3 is CATSREAWQGDHEQYF. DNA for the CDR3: TGTGCCACCAGCAGAGAGGCTTGGCAGGGTGATCACGAGCAGTACTTC.

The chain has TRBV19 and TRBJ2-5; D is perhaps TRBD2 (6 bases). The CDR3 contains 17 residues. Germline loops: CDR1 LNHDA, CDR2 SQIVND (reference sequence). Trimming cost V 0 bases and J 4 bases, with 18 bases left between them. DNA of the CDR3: TGTGCCAGTAGTATAGATCGCCGGGGAGGCGGAAGAGAGACCCAGTACTTC. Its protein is CASSIDRRGGGRETQYF.

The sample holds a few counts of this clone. The CDR3 loop reads CASSLEPTGGRGYTF. CDR3 bases: TGTGCCAGCAGCTTAGAACCAACAGGGGGCCGTGGCTACACCTTC. The gene calls are TRBV7-6 and TRBJ1-2, with 9 bases aligning to TRBD1. V was pared by 1 base and J by 7 bases, with 7 bases of the junction left unmatched. The germline CDR1 and CDR2 sequences are SGHVS and FNYEAQ. There are 15 residues in the CDR3.

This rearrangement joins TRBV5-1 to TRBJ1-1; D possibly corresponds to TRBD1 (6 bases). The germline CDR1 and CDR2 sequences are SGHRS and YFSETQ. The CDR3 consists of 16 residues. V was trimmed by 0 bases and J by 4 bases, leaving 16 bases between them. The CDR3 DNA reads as TGCGCCAGCAGCTTGGCGTCGTCAGGGGTCATCACTGAAGCTTTCTTT. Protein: CASSLASSGVITEAFF.

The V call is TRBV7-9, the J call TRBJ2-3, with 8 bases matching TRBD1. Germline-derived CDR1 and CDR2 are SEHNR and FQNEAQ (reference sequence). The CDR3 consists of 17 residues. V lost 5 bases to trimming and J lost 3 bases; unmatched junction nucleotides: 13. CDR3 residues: CASSTHGAGGMTDTQYF. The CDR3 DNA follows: TGTGCCAGCAGCACCCATGGGGCAGGGGGCATGACAGATACGCAGTATTTT.

CDR3 sequence: CAWSVGEGQPQHF. The CDR3 region has the DNA TGTGCCTGGAGTGTAGGGGAGGGTCAGCCCCAGCATTTT. The V call is TRBV30, the J call TRBJ1-5, with D possibly being TRBD1 (5 bases). Germline CDR1 GTSNPN, CDR2 SVGIG (reference sequence). The CDR3 has 13 amino acids. Trimming took off 0 bases at V and 6 bases at J, with 9 bases between the two ends.

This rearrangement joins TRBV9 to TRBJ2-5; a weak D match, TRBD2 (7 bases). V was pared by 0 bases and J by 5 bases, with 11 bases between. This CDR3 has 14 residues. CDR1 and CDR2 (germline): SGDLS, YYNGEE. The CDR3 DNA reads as TGTGCCAGCAGCGTAGAGGGGGGGATGGAGACCCAGTACTTC. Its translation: CASSVEGGMETQYF.

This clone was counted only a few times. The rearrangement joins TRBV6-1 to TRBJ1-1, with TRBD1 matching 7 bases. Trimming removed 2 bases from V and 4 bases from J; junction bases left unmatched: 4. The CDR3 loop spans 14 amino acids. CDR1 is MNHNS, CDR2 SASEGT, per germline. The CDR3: CASSEKGAITEAFF. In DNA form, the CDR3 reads TGTGCCAGCAGTGAAAAGGGGGCGATCACTGAAGCTTTCTTT.

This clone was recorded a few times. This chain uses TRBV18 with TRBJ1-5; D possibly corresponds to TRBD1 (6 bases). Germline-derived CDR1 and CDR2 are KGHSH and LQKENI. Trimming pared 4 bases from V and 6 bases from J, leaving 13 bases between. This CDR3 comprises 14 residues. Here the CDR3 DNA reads TGTGCCAGCTCACAACAGGGAGACGGTCAGCCCCAGCATTTT. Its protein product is CASSQQGDGQPQHF.

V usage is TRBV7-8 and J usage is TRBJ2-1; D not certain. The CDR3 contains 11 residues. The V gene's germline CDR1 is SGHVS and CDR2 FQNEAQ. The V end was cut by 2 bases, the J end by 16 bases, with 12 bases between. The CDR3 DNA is TGTGCCAGCAGCTTAACGGGTGAAGAATTCTTC. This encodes CASSLTGEEFF.

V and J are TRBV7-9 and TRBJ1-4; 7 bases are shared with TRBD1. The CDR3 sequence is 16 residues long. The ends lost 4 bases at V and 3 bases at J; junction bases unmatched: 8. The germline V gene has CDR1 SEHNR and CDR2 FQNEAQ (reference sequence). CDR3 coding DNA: TGTGCCAGCAGCTGGTTTTCACAGGGGCCTAATGAAAAACTGTTTTTT. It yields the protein CASSWFSQGPNEKLFF.

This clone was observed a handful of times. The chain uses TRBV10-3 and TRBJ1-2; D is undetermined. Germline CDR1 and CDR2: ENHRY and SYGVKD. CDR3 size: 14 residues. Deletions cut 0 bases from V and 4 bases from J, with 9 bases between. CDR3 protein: CAISESGDSYGYTF. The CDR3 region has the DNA TGTGCCATCAGTGAGTCGGGAGATTCCTATGGCTACACCTTC.

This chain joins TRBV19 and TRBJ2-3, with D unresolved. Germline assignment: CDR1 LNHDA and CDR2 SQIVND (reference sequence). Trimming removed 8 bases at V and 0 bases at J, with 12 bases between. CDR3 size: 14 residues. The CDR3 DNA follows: TGTGCCAGTCGCGACTGGCGCAGCACAGATACGCAGTATTTT. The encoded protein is CASRDWRSTDTQYF. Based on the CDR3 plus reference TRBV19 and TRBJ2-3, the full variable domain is DGGITQSPKYLFRKEGQNVTLSCEQNLNHDAMYWYRQDPGQGLRLIYYSQIVNDFQKGDIAEGYSVSREKKESFPLTVTSAQKNPTAFYLCASRDWRSTDTQYFGPGTRLTVL.

CDR3 DNA sequence: TGTGCCAGCAGCATACGACAGGACGGTGCTGAAGCTTTCTTT. Its translation is CASSIRQDGAEAFF. The J gene is TRBJ1-1, the V gene TRBV9; D is possibly TRBD1 (6 bases). V lost 4 bases, J lost 6 bases, and 16 bases lay in between. There are 14 residues in the CDR3. CDR1 SGDLS and CDR2 YYNGEE come from the germline V gene.

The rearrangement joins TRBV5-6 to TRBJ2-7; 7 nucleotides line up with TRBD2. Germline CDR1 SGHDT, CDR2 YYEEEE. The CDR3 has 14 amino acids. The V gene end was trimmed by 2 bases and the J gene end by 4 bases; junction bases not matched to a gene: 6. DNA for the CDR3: TGTGCCAGCAGCTTAAGCGGGACGGGTTACGAGCAGTACTTC. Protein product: CASSLSGTGYEQYF.

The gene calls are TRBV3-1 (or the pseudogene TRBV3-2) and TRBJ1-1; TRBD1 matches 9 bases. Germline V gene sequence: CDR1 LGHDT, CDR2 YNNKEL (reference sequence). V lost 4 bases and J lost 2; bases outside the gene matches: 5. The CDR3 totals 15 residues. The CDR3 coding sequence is TGTGCCAGCAGCCGGGGACAGGGCTCAAACACTGAAGCTTTCTTT. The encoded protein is CASSRGQGSNTEAFF.

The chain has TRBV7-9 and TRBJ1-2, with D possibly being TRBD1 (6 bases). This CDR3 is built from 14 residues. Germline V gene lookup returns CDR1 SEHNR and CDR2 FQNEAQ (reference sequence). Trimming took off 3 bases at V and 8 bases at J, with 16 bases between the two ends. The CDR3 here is CASSLEQGWFGYTF. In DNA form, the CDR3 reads TGTGCCAGCAGCTTGGAACAGGGATGGTTCGGCTACACCTTC.

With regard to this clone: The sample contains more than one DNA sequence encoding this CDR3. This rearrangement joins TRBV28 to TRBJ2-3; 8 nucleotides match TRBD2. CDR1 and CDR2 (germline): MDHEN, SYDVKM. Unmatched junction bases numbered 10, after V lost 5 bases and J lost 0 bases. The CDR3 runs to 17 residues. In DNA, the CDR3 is TGTGCCAGCAGTCCTCCTTCGGGAGGGGGTAGCACAGATACGCAGTATTTT. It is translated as CASSPPSGGGSTDTQYF.

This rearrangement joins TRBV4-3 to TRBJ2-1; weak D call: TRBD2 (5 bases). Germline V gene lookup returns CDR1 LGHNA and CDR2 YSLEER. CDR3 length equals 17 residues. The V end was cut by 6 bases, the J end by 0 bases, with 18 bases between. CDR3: CASRPRDRLASYNEQFF. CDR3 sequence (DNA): TGCGCCAGCAGACCACGTGATAGGCTAGCCTCCTACAATGAGCAGTTCTTC.

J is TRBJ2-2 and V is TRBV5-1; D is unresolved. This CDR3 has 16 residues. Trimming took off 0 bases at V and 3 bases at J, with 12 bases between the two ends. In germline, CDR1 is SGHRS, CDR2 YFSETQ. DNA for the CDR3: TGCGCCAGCAGCTTGGAGGTGGGCTTAGACACCGGGGAGCTGTTTTTT. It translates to CASSLEVGLDTGELFF.

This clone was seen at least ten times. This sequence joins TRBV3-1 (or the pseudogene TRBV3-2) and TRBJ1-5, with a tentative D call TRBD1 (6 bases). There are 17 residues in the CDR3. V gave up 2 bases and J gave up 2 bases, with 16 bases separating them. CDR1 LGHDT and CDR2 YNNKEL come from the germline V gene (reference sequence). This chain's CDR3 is CASSQSPTGYGNQPQHF. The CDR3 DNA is TGTGCCAGCAGCCAATCCCCGACAGGATACGGCAATCAGCCCCAGCATTTT.

This CDR3 is CSAPTENYGYTF. Written as DNA, the CDR3 is TGCAGCGCTCCGACAGAGAACTATGGCTACACCTTC. The chain couples TRBV29-1 to TRBJ1-2; a weak D match, TRBD1 (5 bases). The CDR3 spans 12 residues. V was shortened by 7 bases and J by 2 bases, with 11 bases between the two germline ends. The germline V gene encodes CDR1 SQVTM and CDR2 ANQGSEA.

The CDR3 nucleotides read TGTGCCAGCAGTTCCACCAGACAGGGGGCGTCCTACGAGCAGTACTTC. Its protein product is CASSSTRQGASYEQYF. The chain couples TRBV6-5 to TRBJ2-7; 10 bases align to TRBD1. The CDR3 consists of 16 residues. The J segment lost 1 base and the V segment lost 4 bases, leaving 7 bases of the junction unmatched. The V gene's germline CDR1 is MNHEY and CDR2 SVGAGI.

The CDR3 sequence is CASSPVGRWVNTEAFF. The DNA of the CDR3 is TGTGCCAGCAGCCCAGTGGGGAGATGGGTCAACACTGAAGCTTTCTTT. This chain uses TRBV7-9 with TRBJ1-1, with D unclear. CDR1 is SEHNR, CDR2 FQNEAQ, per germline (reference sequence). V shed 5 bases and J shed 2 bases, with 18 bases lying between them. The CDR3 consists of 16 residues. The full variable domain, its missing parts supplied by reference TRBV7-9 and TRBJ1-1, is DTGVSQNPRHKITKRGQNVTFRCDPISEHNRLYWYRQTLGQGPEFLTYFQNEAQLEKSRLLSDRFSAERPKGSFSTLEIQRTEQGDSAMYLCASSPVGRWVNTEAFFGQGTRLTVV.

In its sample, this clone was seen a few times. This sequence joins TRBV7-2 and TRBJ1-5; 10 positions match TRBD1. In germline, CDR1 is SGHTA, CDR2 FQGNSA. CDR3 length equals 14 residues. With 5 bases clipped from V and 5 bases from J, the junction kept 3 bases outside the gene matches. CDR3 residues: CASSRTGGYQPQHF. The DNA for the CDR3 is TGTGCCAGCAGCCGGACAGGGGGGTATCAGCCCCAGCATTTT.

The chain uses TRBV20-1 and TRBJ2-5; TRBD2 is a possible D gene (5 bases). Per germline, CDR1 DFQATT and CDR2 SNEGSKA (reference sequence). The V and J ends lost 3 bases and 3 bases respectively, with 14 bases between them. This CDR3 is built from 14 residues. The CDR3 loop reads CSASELDQEETQYF. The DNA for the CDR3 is TGCAGTGCTAGTGAACTAGACCAAGAAGAGACCCAGTACTTC.